Presented here are 4 T cell receptor beta chains from one specimen sequenced in a study of cytomegalovirus exposure and HLA in healthy donors. Primers included in the PCR were 60 Vbeta and 13 Jbeta primers. Assay used: immunoSEQ multiplex PCR; TCRdb lists only in-frame clones, some missing. The sample consists of around 100,000 clones, 73% of them appearing once. Material: PBMCs. These receptors originate from a man between 35 and 55 years old in good health and CMV-seronegative.

The chain employs TRBV5-4 and TRBJ1-2; possible D gene TRBD1, 6 bases. V was shortened by 2 bases and J by 7 bases, with 12 bases between the two germline ends. The CDR3 length is 13 residues. Germline V gene lookup returns CDR1 SGHNT and CDR2 YYREEE (reference sequence). The CDR3 nucleotides read TGTGCCAGCAGCTTCCGGGGGGCGAGTGGCTACACCTTC. Protein sequence: CASSFRGASGYTF.

J is TRBJ1-5 and V is TRBV2; D not resolved. In germline, CDR1 is SNHLY, CDR2 FYNNEI. This CDR3 has 14 residues. V gave up 5 bases and J gave up 4 bases, with 12 bases separating them. The CDR3 nucleotides are TGTGCCAGCAGTAAGACGGAGACTAATCAGCCCCAGCATTTT. Residues: CASSKTETNQPQHF.

The chain employs TRBV7-9 and TRBJ1-2; 9 bases align to TRBD1. This CDR3 spans 17 amino acids. CDR1 SEHNR and CDR2 FQNEAQ come from the germline V gene (reference sequence). After removal of 5 bases from V and 3 bases from J, the junction contained 13 bases not matched to a gene. In nucleotides, the CDR3 is TGTGCCAGCAGCGCTAGTCCCGGGACAGGGATTTACTATGGCTACACCTTC. Encoded protein: CASSASPGTGIYYGYTF.

The DNA of the CDR3 is TGTGCCAGCTCACCGAGACAGGGGCAAGAGACCCAGTACTTC. It yields the protein CASSPRQGQETQYF. V is TRBV18 and J is TRBJ2-5; TRBD1 matches at 8 bases. Germline CDR1 reads KGHSH; CDR2 reads LQKENI. The CDR3 is 14 residues long. Trimming cost V 3 bases and J 2 bases; bases outside gene matches: 2.